This T cell receptor beta chain comes out of a study of vaccination effects on CD4 cells after COVID-19. Study overall: IL-2 at 9 to 10 IU/ml and peptides at 9.5 to 10 ug/ml were added to cultured PBMC, approximately 2.2 million per well.

Cells that had been cultured for roughly ten days were the source of isolated CD4+ T cells. Of the BNT162b2 and mRNA-1273 vaccines, participants received two doses of one or the other. V was cut by 2 bases and J by 2 bases, with 12 bases left in between. The CDR3 length is 15 residues. The germline gives CDR1 MNHEY, CDR2 SVGAGI. Sequenced by immunoSEQ multiplex PCR; TCRdb stores in-frame clones only, minus some. The table includes some 70,000 clones, less than 80% detected once. Comment on this clone: The target antigen is unknown.

The TCR originated in a human donor who received a COVID-19 vaccine. This specimen consisted of CD4+ T cells from PBMCs cultured without peptide, obtained after COVID-19 vaccination. The chain combines TRBV6-5 with TRBJ1-1; possible D gene TRBD1, 6 bases. The CDR3 DNA is TGTGCCAGCAGTTACGTACAGGGCCATAACACTGAAGCTTTCTTT. Encoded protein: CASSYVQGHNTEAFF.